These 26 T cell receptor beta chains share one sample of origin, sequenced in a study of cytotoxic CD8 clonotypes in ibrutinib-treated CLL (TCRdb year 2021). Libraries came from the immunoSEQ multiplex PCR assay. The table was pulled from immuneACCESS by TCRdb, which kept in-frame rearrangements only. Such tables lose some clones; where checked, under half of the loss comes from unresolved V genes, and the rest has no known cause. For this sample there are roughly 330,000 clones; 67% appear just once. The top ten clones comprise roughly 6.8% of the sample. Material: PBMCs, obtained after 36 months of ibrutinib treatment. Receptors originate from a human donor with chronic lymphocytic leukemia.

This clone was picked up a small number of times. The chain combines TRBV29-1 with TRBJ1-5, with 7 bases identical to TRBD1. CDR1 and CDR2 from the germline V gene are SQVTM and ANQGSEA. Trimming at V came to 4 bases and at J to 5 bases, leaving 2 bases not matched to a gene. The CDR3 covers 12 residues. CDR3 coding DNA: TGCAGCGTTGTTACAGGGGATCAGCCCCAGCATTTT. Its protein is CSVVTGDQPQHF.

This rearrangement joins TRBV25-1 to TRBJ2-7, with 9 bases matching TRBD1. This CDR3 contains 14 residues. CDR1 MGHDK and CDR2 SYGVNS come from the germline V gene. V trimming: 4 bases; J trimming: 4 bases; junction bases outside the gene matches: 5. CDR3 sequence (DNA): TGTGCCAGCAGTGGACAGGGGGTGGAGTACGAGCAGTACTTC. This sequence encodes CASSGQGVEYEQYF.

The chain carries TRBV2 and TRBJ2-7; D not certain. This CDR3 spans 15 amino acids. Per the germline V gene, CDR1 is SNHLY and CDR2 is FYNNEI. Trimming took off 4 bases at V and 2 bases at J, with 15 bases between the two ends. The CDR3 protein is CASSAPFGWTYEQYF. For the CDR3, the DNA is TGTGCCAGCAGTGCCCCCTTCGGGTGGACCTACGAGCAGTACTTC.

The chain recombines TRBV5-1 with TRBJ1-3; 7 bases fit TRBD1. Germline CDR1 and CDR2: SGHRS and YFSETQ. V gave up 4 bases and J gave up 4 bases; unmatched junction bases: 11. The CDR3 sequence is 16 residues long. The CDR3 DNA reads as TGCGCCAGCAGCACCTCGACAGGGATGGTCGGAAACACCATATATTTT. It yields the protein CASSTSTGMVGNTIYF.

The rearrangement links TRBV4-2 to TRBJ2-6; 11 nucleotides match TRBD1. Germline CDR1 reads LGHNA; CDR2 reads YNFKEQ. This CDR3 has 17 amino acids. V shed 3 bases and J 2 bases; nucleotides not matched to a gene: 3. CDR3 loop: CASSQGQGGTGANVLTF. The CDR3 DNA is TGTGCCAGCAGCCAGGGACAGGGGGGAACTGGGGCCAACGTCCTGACTTTC.

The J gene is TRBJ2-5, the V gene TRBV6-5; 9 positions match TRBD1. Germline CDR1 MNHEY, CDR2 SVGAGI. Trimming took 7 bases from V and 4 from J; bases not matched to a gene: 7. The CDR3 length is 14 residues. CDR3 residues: CASISPGQGETQYF. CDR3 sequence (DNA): TGTGCCAGCATTTCACCGGGACAGGGAGAGACCCAGTACTTC.

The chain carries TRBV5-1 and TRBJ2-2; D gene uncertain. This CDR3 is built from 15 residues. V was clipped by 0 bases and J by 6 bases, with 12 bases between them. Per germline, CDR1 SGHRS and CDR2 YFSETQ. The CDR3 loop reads CASSLGALRAGELFF. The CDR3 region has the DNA TGCGCCAGCAGCTTGGGGGCATTACGGGCCGGGGAGCTGTTTTTT.

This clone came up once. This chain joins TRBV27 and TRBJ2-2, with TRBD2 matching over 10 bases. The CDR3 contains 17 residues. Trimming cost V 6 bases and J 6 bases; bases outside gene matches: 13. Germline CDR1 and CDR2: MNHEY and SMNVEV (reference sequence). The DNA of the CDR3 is TGTGCCAGCAGCCAAGACCCACCGGGACTAGCGCCCGGGGAGCTGTTTTTT. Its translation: CASSQDPPGLAPGELFF.

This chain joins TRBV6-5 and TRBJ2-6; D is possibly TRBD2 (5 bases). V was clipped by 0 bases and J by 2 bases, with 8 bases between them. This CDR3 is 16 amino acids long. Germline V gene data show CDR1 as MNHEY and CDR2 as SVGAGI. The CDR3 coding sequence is TGTGCCAGCAGTTACTCGTCCGGGGCTGGGGCCAACGTCCTGACTTTC. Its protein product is CASSYSSGAGANVLTF.

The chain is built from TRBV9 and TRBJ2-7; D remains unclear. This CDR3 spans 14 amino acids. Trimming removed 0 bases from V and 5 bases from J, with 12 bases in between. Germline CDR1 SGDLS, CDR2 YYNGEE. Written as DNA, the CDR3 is TGTGCCAGCAGCGTAGAGCTTCGACCCCACGAGCAGTACTTC. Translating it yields CASSVELRPHEQYF.

CDR3 nucleotides: TGTGCCAGCAGCTTATGGAGGGGGCCTGGAAACACCATATATTTT. Protein: CASSLWRGPGNTIYF. The genes are TRBV5-6 and TRBJ1-3; TRBD1 agrees at 7 bases. Trimming cost V 2 bases and J 2 bases; bases outside gene matches: 4. The CDR3 runs 15 residues. The germline gives CDR1 SGHDT, CDR2 YYEEEE. Looking up the rest from reference TRBV5-6 and TRBJ1-3 gives the full variable domain: DAGVTQSPTHLIKTRGQQVTLRCSPKSGHDTVSWYQQALGQGPQFIFQYYEEEERQRGNFPDRFSGHQFPNYSSELNVNALLLGDSALYLCASSLWRGPGNTIYFGEGSWLTVV.

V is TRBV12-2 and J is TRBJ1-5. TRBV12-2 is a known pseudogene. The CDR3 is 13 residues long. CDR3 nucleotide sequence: TGTGCAAGTCGCTTAGAAGTCAATCAGCCCCAGCATTTT. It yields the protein CASRLEVNQPQHF.

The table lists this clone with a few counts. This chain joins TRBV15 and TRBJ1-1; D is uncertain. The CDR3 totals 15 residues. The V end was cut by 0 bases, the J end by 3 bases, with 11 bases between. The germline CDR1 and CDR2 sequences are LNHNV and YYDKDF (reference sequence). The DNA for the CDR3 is TGTGCCACCAGCAGAGACCGGGCGGCCGACACTGAAGCTTTCTTT. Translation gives CATSRDRAADTEAFF. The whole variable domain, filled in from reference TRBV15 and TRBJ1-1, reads DAMVIQNPRYQVTQFGKPVTLSCSQTLNHNVMYWYQQKSSQAPKLLFHYYDKDFNNEADTPDNFQSRRPNTSFCFLDIRSPGLGDTAMYLCATSRDRAADTEAFFGQGTRLTVV.

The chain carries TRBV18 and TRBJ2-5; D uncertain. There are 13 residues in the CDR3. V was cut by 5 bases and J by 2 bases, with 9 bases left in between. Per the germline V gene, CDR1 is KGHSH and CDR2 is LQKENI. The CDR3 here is CASSWLIQETQYF. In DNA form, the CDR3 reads TGTGCCAGCTCATGGTTGATTCAAGAGACCCAGTACTTC.

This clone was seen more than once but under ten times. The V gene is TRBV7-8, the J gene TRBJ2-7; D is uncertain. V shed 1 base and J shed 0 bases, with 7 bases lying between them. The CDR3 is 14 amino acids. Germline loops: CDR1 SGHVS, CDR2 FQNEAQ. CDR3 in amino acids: CASSLDHSSYEQYF. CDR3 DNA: TGTGCCAGCAGCTTAGACCATAGCTCCTACGAGCAGTACTTC.

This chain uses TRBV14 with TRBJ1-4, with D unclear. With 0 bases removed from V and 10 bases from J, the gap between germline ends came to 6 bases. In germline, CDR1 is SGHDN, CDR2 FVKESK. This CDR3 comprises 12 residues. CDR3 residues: CASSQDALKLFF. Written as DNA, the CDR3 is TGTGCCAGCAGCCAAGATGCGTTAAAACTGTTTTTT. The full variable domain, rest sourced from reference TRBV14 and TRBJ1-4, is EAGVTQFPSHSVIEKGQTVTLRCDPISGHDNLYWYRRVMGKEIKFLLHFVKESKQDESGMPNNRFLAERTGGTYSTLKVQPAELEDSGVYFCASSQDALKLFFGSGTQLSVL.

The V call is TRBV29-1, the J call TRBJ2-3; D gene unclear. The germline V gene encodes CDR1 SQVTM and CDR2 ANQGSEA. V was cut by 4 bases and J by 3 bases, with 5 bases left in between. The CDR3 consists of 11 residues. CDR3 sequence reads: CSVVVTDTQYF. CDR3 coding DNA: TGCAGCGTTGTTGTAACAGATACGCAGTATTTT.

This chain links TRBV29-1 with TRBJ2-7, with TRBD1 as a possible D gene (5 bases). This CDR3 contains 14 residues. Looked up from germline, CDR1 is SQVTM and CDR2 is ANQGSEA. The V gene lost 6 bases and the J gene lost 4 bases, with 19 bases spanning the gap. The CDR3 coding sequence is TGCAGCGTCGCTGGGGCCTCCATCGAGTACGAGCAGTACTTC. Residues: CSVAGASIEYEQYF.

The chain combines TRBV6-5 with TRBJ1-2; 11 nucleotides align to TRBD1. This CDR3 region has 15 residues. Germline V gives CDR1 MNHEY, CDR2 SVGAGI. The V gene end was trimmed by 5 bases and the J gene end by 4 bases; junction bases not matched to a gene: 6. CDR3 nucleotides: TGTGCCAGCAGTCCGAGGGACAGGGGGTTCTATGGCTACACCTTC. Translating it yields CASSPRDRGFYGYTF.

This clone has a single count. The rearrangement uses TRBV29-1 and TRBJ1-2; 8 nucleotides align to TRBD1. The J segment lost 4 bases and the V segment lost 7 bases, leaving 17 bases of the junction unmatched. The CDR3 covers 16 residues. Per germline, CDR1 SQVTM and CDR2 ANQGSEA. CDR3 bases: TGCAGCGCCGGACAGGGAGAACTTTTTCAGGGCTATGGCTACACCTTC. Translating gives CSAGQGELFQGYGYTF.

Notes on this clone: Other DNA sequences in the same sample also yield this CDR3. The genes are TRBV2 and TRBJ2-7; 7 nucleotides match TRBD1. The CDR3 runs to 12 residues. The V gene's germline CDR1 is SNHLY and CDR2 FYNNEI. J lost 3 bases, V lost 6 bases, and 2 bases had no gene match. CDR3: CASRGTVYEQYF. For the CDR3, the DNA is TGTGCCAGCAGAGGGACAGTCTACGAGCAGTACTTC. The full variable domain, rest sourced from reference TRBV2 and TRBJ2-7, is EPEVTQTPSHQVTQMGQEVILRCVPISNHLYFYWYRQILGQKVEFLVSFYNNEISEKSEIFDDQFSVERPDGSNFTLKIRSTKLEDSAMYFCASRGTVYEQYFGPGTRLTVT.

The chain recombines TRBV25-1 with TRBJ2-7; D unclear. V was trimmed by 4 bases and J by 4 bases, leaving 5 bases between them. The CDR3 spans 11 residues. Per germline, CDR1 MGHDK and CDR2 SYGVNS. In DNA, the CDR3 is TGTGCCAGCAGTGTCTCTTACGAGCAGTACTTC. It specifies CASSVSYEQYF.

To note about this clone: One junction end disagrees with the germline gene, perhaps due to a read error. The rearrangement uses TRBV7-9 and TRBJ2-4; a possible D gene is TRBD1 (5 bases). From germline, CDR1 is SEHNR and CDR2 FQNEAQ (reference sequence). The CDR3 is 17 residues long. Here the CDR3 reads CASSIARTRDSKNIQYF. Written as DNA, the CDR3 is TGTGCCAGCAGCATAGCTAGGACAAGGGATAGCAAAAACATTCAGTACTTC.

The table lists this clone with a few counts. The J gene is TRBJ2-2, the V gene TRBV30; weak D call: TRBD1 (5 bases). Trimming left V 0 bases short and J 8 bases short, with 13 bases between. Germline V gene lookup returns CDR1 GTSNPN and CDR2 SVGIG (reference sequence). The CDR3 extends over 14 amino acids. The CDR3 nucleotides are TGTGCCTGGAGTGTAATGGGGCGCGGTGGGGAGCTGTTTTTT. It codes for CAWSVMGRGGELFF.

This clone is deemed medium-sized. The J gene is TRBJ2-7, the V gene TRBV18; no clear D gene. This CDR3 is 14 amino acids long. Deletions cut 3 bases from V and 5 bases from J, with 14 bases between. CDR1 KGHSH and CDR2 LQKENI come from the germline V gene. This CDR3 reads CASSPRGRPHEQYF. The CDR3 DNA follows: TGTGCCAGCTCACCTCGAGGTCGCCCTCACGAGCAGTACTTC.

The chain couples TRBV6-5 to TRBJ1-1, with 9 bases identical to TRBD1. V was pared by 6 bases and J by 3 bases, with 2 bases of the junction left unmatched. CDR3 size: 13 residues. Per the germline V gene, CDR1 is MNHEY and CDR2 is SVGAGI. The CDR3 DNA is TGTGCCAGCAGGGGACAGGGAGACACTGAAGCTTTCTTT. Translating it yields CASRGQGDTEAFF.